Listed below are T cell receptor beta chains from one sample, sequenced in a study of T cells expressing NK-cell markers. TCRdb re-called the 5' RACE reads and shows each CDR3 protein once, DNA omitted. This sample's table reports about 460,000 distinct CDR3 sequences. Material: blood T cells: a sorted CD56 or NKG2C T cell subset, CD4+ or CD8+ T cells, or bulk PBMC T cells (not recorded which). The receptors here all came from a woman aged 45 to 65 in good health. The CDR3 runs from the conserved cysteine through the conserved F or W.

V gene: TRBV5-6; J gene: TRBJ2-1; CDR3 protein: CASSFPGGVGNEQFF
V gene: TRBV20-1; J gene: TRBJ2-3; CDR3 protein: CSARVGGFTDTQYF
V gene: TRBV5-1; J gene: TRBJ1-2; CDR3 protein: CASSRDRAPTGYTF
V gene: TRBV11-3; J gene: TRBJ2-2; CDR3 protein: CASRFPRRGNTGELFF
V gene: TRBV20-1; J gene: TRBJ2-5; CDR3 protein: CSAFLGSYTETQYF
V gene: TRBV5-1; J gene: TRBJ1-2; CDR3 protein: CASSLESIAGSMGYTF
V gene: TRBV2; J gene: TRBJ1-3; CDR3 protein: CASSLAGSRGSGNTIYF
V gene: TRBV12-5; J gene: TRBJ2-3; CDR3 protein: CASSVDRVIDTQYF
V gene: TRBV27; J gene: TRBJ1-4; CDR3 protein: CASSLGGGKATNEKLFF
V gene: TRBV6-5; J gene: TRBJ1-4; CDR3 protein: CASSGRAGGYEKLFF
V gene: TRBV5-1; J gene: TRBJ2-1; CDR3 protein: CASRLAGDNEQFF
V gene: TRBV30; J gene: TRBJ2-5; CDR3 protein: CAWSSLEGVETQYF